This T cell receptor (beta chain) was captured in a study of PD-L1 blockade in urothelial cancer. Study information: Between 0 and 3 prior chemotherapy regimens had been given to patients.

A spike-in of synthetic TCR analog templates was added to each PCR. Profiled with immunoSEQ multiplex PCR; TCRdb holds only in-frame clones, not every one. The sample carries over 20,000 clones, 75% to 90% recorded once. Patient disease was locally advanced or metastatic urothelial carcinoma. Each patient supplied 1 to 8 pretreatment and on-treatment samples. This CDR3 region has 18 residues. The V gene's germline CDR1 is SNHLY and CDR2 FYNNEI. J was trimmed by 1 base and V by 2 bases; bases with no gene match: 11. Sequenced here: PBMCs, sampled around atezolizumab (anti-PD-L1) treatment. The gene calls are TRBV2 and TRBJ2-5; 9 nucleotides line up with TRBD2. The receptor's source is a man in his sixties with urothelial cancer. The CDR3 coding sequence is TGTGCCAGCAGTGAATCCAGCGGGGGGCTACCGTTCCAAGAGACCCAGTACTTC. Its translation: CASSESSGGLPFQETQYF.